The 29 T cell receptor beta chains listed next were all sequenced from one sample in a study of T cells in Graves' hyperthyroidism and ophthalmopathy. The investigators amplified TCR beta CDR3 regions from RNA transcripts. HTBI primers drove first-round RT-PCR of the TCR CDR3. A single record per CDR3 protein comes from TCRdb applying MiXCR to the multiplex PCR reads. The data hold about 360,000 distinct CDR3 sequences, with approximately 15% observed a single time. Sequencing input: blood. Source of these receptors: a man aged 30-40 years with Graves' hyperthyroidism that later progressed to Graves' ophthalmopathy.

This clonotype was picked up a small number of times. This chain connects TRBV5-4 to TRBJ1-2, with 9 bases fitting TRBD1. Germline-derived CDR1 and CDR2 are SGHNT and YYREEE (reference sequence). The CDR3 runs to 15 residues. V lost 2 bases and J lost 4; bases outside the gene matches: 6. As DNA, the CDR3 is TGTGCCAGCAGCTTAGGGGACAGGGTGGGCTATGGCTACACCTTC. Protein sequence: CASSLGDRVGYGYTF.

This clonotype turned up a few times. The CDR3 loop reads CASSSTGTGYYEQYF. The CDR3 DNA sequence: TGTGCCAGCTCATCAACCGGGACAGGGTACTACGAGCAGTACTTC. This sequence joins TRBV18 and TRBJ2-7, with TRBD1 identical over 9 bases. Trimming at V came to 5 bases and at J to 3 bases, leaving 8 bases not matched to a gene. This CDR3 is 15 amino acids long. In germline, CDR1 is KGHSH, CDR2 LQKENI.

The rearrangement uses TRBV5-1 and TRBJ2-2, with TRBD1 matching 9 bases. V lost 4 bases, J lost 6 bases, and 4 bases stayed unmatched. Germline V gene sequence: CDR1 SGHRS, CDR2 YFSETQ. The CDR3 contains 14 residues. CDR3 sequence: CASSTGTGPGELFF. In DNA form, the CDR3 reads TGCGCCAGCAGCACCGGGACAGGGCCCGGGGAGCTGTTTTTT.

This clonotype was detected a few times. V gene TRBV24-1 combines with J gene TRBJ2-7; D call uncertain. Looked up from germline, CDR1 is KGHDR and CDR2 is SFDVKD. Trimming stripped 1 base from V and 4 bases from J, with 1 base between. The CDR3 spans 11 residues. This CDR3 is CATSDLYEQYF. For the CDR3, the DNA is TGTGCCACCAGTGATTTATACGAGCAGTACTTC.

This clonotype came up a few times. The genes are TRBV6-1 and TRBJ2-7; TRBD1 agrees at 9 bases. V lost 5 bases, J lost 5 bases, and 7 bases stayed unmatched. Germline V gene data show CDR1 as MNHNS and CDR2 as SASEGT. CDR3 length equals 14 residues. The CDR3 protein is CASSLGTGINEQYF. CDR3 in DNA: TGTGCCAGCAGTCTCGGGACAGGGATAAACGAGCAGTACTTC.

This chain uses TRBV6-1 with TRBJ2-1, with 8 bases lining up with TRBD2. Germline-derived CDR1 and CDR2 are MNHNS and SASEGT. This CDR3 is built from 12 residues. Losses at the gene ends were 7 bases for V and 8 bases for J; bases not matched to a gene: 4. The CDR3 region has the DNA TGTGCCAGCATGCGGGGGGACCATGAGCAGTTCTTC. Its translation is CASMRGDHEQFF.

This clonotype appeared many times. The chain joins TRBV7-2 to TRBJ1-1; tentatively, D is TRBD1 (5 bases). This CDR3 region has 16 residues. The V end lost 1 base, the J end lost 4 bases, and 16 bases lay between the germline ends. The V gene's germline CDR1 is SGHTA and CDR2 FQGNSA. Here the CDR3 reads CASSLESSRGSTEAFF. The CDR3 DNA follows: TGTGCCAGCAGCTTAGAATCTTCCCGGGGGAGCACTGAAGCTTTCTTT.

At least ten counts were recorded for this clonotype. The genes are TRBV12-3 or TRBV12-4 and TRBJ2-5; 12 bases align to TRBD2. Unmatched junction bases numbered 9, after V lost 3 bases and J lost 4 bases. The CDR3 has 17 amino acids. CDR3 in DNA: TGTGCCAGCAGTTTCTTTCTAGCGGGGGGGCGGAGAGAGACCCAGTACTTC. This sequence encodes CASSFFLAGGRRETQYF.

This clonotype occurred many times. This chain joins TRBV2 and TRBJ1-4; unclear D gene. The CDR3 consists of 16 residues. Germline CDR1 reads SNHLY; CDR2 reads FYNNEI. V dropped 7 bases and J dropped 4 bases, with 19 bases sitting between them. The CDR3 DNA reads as TGTGCCAGCATCCTCACCCCCGCGGTCATTAATGAAAAACTGTTTTTT. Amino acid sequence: CASILTPAVINEKLFF.

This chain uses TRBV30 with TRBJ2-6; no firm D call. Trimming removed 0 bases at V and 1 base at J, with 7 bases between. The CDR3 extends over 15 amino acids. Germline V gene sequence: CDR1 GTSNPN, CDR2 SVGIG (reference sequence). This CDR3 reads CAWSVGLSGANVLTF. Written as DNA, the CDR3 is TGTGCCTGGAGTGTAGGCCTTTCTGGGGCCAACGTCCTGACTTTC.

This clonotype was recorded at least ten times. The CDR3 sequence is CAFSGTGGMETQYF. The DNA for the CDR3 is TGTGCCTTCTCCGGGACAGGGGGAATGGAGACCCAGTACTTC. J is TRBJ2-5 and V is TRBV7-9, with TRBD1 identical over 11 bases. The V gene end was trimmed by 11 bases and the J gene end by 5 bases; junction bases not matched to a gene: 10. This CDR3 has 14 amino acids. The germline CDR1 and CDR2 sequences are SEHNR and FQNEAQ (reference sequence).

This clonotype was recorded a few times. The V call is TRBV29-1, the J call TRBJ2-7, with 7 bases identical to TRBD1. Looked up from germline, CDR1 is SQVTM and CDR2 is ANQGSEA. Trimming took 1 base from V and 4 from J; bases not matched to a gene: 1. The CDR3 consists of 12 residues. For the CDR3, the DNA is TGCAGCGTTGAAGGGGACAGATACGAGCAGTACTTC. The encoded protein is CSVEGDRYEQYF.

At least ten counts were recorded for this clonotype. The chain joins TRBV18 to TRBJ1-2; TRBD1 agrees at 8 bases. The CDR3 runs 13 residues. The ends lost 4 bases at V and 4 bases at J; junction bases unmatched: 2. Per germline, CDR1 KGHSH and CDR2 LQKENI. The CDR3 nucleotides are TGTGCCAGCTCACAGGACAGGGTCTATGGCTACACCTTC. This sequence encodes CASSQDRVYGYTF.

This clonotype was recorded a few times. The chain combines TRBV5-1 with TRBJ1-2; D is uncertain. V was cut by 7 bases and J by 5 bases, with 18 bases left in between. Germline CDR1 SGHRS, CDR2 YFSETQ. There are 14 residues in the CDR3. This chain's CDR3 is CASSPEGRLYGYTF. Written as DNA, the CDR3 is TGCGCCAGCTCCCCGGAGGGCCGCTTATATGGCTACACCTTC.

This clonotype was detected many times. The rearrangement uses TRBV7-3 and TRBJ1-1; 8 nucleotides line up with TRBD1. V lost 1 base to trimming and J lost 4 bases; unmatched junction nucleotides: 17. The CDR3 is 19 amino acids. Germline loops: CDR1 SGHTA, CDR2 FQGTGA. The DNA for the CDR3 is TGTGCCAGCAGCTTAAGCTTAAGACAGGGGTATCCGATCGGCACTGAAGCTTTCTTT. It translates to CASSLSLRQGYPIGTEAFF.

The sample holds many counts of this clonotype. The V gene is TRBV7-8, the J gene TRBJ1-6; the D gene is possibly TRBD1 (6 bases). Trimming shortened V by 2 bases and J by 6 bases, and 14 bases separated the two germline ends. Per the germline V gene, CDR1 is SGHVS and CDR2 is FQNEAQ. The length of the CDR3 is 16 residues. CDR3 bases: TGTGCCAGCAGCTTACTGGGGGCCTCCGGTAATTCACCCCTCCACTTT. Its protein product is CASSLLGASGNSPLHF. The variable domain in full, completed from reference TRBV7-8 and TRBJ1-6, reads GAGVSQSPRYKVAKRGQDVALRCDPISGHVSLFWYQQALGQGPEFLTYFQNEAQLDKSGLPSDRFFAERPEGSVSTLKIQRTQQEDSAVYLCASSLLGASGNSPLHFGNGTRLTVT.

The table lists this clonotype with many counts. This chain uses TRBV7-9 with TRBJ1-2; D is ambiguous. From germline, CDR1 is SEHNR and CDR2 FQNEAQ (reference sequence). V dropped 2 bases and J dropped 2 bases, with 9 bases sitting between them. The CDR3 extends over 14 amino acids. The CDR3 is CASSLSAVNYGYTF. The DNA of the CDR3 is TGTGCCAGCAGCTTATCGGCTGTAAACTATGGCTACACCTTC. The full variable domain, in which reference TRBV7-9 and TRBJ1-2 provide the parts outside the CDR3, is DTGVSQNPRHKITKRGQNVTFRCDPISEHNRLYWYRQTLGQGPEFLTYFQNEAQLEKSRLLSDRFSAERPKGSFSTLEIQRTEQGDSAMYLCASSLSAVNYGYTFGSGTRLTVV.

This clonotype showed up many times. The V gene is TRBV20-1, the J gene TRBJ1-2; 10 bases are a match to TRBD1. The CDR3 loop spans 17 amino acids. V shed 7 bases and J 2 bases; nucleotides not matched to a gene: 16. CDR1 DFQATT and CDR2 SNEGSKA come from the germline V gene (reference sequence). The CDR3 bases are TGCAGTGGTCAGGGCGGGACAGGGGATATTTGGAACTATGGCTACACCTTC. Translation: CSGQGGTGDIWNYGYTF.

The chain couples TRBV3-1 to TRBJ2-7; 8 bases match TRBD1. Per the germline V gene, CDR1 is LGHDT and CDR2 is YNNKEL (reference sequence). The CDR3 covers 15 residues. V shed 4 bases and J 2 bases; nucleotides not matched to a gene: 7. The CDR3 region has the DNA TGTGCCAGCAGCCCAGACAGGGGCACACCCTACGAGCAGTACTTC. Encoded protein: CASSPDRGTPYEQYF.

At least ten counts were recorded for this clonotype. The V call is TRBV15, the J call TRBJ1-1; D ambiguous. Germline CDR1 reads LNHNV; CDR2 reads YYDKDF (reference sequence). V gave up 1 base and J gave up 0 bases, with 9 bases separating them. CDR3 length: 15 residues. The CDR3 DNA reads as TGTGCCACCAGCAGAGGCGAGGGAGTGAACACTGAAGCTTTCTTT. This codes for CATSRGEGVNTEAFF.

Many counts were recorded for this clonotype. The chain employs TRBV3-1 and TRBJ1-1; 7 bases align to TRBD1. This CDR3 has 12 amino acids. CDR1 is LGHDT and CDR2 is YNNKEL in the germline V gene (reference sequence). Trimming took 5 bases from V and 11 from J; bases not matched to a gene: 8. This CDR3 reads CASSEGAGMAFF. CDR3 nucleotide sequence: TGTGCCAGCAGCGAGGGGGCCGGGATGGCTTTCTTT.

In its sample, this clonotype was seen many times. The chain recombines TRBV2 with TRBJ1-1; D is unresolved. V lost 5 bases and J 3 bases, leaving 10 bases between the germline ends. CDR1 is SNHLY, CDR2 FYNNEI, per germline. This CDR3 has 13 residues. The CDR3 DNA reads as TGTGCCAGCAGTTTGACTCGACACACTGAAGCTTTCTTT. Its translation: CASSLTRHTEAFF.

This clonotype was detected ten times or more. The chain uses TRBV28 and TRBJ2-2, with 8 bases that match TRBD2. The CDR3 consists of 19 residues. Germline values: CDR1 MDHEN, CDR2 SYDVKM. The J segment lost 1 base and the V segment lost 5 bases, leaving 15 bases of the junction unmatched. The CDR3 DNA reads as TGTGCCAGCAGTGGTAGACTAGGGCGGGGGGCCATGAACACCGGGGAGCTGTTTTTT. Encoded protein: CASSGRLGRGAMNTGELFF.

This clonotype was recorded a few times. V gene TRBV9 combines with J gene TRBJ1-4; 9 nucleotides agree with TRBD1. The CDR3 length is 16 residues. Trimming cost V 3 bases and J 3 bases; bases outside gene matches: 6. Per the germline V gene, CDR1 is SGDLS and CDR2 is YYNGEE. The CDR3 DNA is TGTGCCAGCAGCGCCCAACAGGGGGCAGCTAATGAAAAACTGTTTTTT. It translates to CASSAQQGAANEKLFF.

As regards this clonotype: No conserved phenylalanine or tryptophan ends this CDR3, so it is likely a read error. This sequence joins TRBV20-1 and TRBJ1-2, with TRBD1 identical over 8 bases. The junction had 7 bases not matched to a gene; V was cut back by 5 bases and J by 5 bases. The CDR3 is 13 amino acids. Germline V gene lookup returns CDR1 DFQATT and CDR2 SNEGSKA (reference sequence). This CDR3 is CSADPGTGYGYTC. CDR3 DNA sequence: TGCAGTGCTGACCCCGGGACAGGTTATGGCTACACCTGC.

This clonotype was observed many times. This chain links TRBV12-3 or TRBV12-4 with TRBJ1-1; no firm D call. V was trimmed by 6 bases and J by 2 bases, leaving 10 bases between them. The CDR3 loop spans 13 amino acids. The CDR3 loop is CASRTPDNTEAFF. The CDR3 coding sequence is TGTGCCAGCAGGACCCCGGACAACACTGAAGCTTTCTTT.

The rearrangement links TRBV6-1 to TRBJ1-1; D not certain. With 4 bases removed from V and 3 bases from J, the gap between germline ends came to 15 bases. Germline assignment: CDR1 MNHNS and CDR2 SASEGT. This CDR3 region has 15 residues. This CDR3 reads CASSVRANGYTEAFF. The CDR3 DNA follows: TGTGCCAGCAGTGTAAGAGCCAACGGGTACACTGAAGCTTTCTTT.

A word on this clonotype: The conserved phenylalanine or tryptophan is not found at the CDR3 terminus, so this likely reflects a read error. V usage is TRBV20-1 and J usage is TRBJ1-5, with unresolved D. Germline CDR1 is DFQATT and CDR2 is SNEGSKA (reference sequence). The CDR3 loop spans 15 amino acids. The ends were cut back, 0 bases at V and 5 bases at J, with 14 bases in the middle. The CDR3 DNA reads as TGCAGTGCTAGAGATCTCAGATCCCCCTATCAGCCCCAGCATATT. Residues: CSARDLRSPYQPQHI.

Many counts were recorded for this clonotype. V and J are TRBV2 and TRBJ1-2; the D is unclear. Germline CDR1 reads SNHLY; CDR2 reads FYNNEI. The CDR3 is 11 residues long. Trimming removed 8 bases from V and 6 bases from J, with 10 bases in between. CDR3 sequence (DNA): TGTGCCAGCTACGACGCGGATGGCTACACCTTC. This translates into CASYDADGYTF.